These 25 T cell receptor beta chains were all obtained from the same sample, sequenced in a study of shared clonotypes between healthy human individuals. Naive CD8 cells lacked CD45RO and underwent positive selection for CCR7, leaving out terminally differentiated effector memory CD45RA+ cells. Clones were read by immunoSEQ multiplex PCR, and TCRdb kept only the in-frame ones, dropping some. The table has roughly 810,000 clones, approximately 96% seen once; the top ten hold about 0.25%. The source material was naive CD8+ T cells sorted from blood. Receptors were obtained from a young man in good health.

The chain couples TRBV4-3 to TRBJ2-5; 8 nucleotides line up with TRBD2. The J segment lost 5 bases and the V segment lost 4 bases, leaving 6 bases of the junction unmatched. CDR1 LGHNA and CDR2 YSLEER come from the germline V gene. The CDR3 has 14 residues. The CDR3 sequence: CASSPGTSGETQYF. Here the CDR3 DNA reads TGCGCCAGCAGCCCGGGGACTAGTGGGGAGACCCAGTACTTC.

The CDR3 DNA reads as TGTGCCAGTAGTATTCCTTCGTGGGATAGCGGGAGCAGGAGCTCCTACAATGAGCAGTTCTTC. Its translation is CASSIPSWDSGSRSSYNEQFF. The chain has TRBV19 and TRBJ2-1; 9 nucleotides agree with TRBD2. The germline V gene encodes CDR1 LNHDA and CDR2 SQIVND (reference sequence). The V segment lost 3 bases and the J segment 0 bases; nucleotides outside the gene matches: 18. This CDR3 spans 21 amino acids.

A note on this clone: The same CDR3 arises from other DNA sequences in this sample as well. V usage is TRBV7-9 and J usage is TRBJ2-1, with D unclear. This CDR3 comprises 13 residues. V dropped 5 bases and J dropped 0 bases, with 5 bases sitting between them. From germline, CDR1 is SEHNR and CDR2 FQNEAQ (reference sequence). The chain's CDR3 is CASSPDSYNEQFF. As DNA, the CDR3 is TGTGCCAGCAGCCCGGACTCCTACAATGAGCAGTTCTTC.

The chain joins TRBV14 to TRBJ2-1; unclear D gene. The CDR3 runs to 14 residues. The V end was cut by 6 bases, the J end by 7 bases, with 16 bases between. The germline gives CDR1 SGHDN, CDR2 FVKESK. CDR3 nucleotide sequence: TGTGCCAGCAGTCCTTGGATGAGGCGGAATGAGCAGTTCTTC. It specifies CASSPWMRRNEQFF.

The gene calls are TRBV4-1 and TRBJ1-1, with TRBD1 matching 10 bases. This CDR3 region has 14 residues. Germline V lookup: CDR1 MGHRA, CDR2 YSYEKL. V was pared by 2 bases and J by 7 bases, with 4 bases of the junction left unmatched. The CDR3 region has the DNA TGCGCCAGCAGCCAAAGGGGGACAGGGGTTGAAGCTTTCTTT. Its translation is CASSQRGTGVEAFF.

This clone was recorded once. V is TRBV11-2 and J is TRBJ2-1; 8 nucleotides match TRBD1. V gave up 6 bases and J gave up 4 bases; unmatched junction bases: 5. Germline V gives CDR1 SGHAT, CDR2 FQNNGV. The CDR3 length is 14 residues. DNA of the CDR3: TGTGCCAGCAGAAGGGACAGGCCATACAATGAGCAGTTCTTC. Amino acids: CASRRDRPYNEQFF. Combining the CDR3 with reference TRBV11-2 and TRBJ2-1 gives the whole variable domain EAGVAQSPRYKIIEKRQSVAFWCNPISGHATLYWYQQILGQGPKLLIQFQNNGVVDDSQLPKDRFSAERLKGVDSTLKIQPAKLEDSAVYLCASRRDRPYNEQFFGPGTRLTVL.

This chain uses TRBV7-6 with TRBJ2-7, with 10 bases matching TRBD1. This CDR3 comprises 14 residues. In germline, CDR1 is SGHVS, CDR2 FNYEAQ. Losses at the gene ends were 2 bases for V and 3 bases for J; bases not matched to a gene: 1. Here the CDR3 DNA reads TGTGCCAGCAGCTTAAGGACAGGGGGCTACGAGCAGTACTTC. Translating gives CASSLRTGGYEQYF.

The V call is TRBV10-3, the J call TRBJ2-2; 9 bases are shared with TRBD2. J was trimmed by 6 bases and V by 8 bases; bases with no gene match: 10. CDR1 and CDR2 (germline): ENHRY, SYGVKD. The CDR3 loop spans 15 amino acids. The CDR3 nucleotides read TGTGCCATCCCCGGTCGCGCGGGAGGGCCCGGGGAGCTGTTTTTT. Protein product: CAIPGRAGGPGELFF.

For the CDR3, the DNA is TGTGCCAGCAGTCCCGGGACAGGGGCTTCCTACGAGCAGTACTTC. It specifies CASSPGTGASYEQYF. This chain joins TRBV14 and TRBJ2-7; 10 bases match TRBD1. With V trimmed by 6 bases and J by 1 base, 6 bases remained unmatched. There are 15 residues in the CDR3. CDR1 is SGHDN, CDR2 FVKESK, per germline.

The J gene is TRBJ2-7, the V gene TRBV18, with TRBD1 identical over 8 bases. In germline, CDR1 is KGHSH, CDR2 LQKENI. The CDR3 covers 16 residues. The V segment lost 3 bases and the J segment 2 bases; nucleotides outside the gene matches: 9. The CDR3 spells CASSPKDRDFTYEQYF. CDR3 in DNA: TGTGCCAGCTCACCCAAGGACAGGGACTTCACCTACGAGCAGTACTTC.

V usage is TRBV28 and J usage is TRBJ1-2, with no clear D. CDR3 length: 13 amino acids. CDR1 and CDR2 (germline): MDHEN, SYDVKM. With 5 bases removed from V and 10 bases from J, the gap between germline ends came to 17 bases. The CDR3 DNA reads TGTGCCAGCAGTCCCACGGTTACCCTTGCCTACACCTTC. It specifies CASSPTVTLAYTF.

About this clone: At one of its ends the junction is not consistent with the germline gene, which may arise from a read error. The chain carries TRBV7-6 and TRBJ2-1; a weak D match, TRBD2 (7 bases). Looked up from germline, CDR1 is SGHVS and CDR2 is FNYEAQ. The CDR3 spans 12 residues. CDR3 DNA: TGTGCCAGCAGCCTGGGAGGGGGTCCAGAGATCTTC. This translates into CASSLGGGPEIF. The full variable domain, with the rest looked up from reference TRBV7-6 and TRBJ2-1, is GAGVSQSPRYKVTKRGQDVALRCDPISGHVSLYWYRQALGQGPEFLTYFNYEAQQDKSGLPNDRFSAERPEGSISTLTIQRTEQRDSAMYRCASSLGGGPEIFGPGTRLTVL.

The chain employs TRBV7-9 and TRBJ2-1; D is possibly TRBD2 (6 bases). V lost 1 base, J lost 3 bases, and 13 bases lay in between. Per the germline V gene, CDR1 is SEHNR and CDR2 is FQNEAQ (reference sequence). This CDR3 comprises 16 residues. CDR3 in DNA: TGTGCCAGCAGCTTAGTTGTGGGACTCCTCTACAATGAGCAGTTCTTC. This sequence encodes CASSLVVGLLYNEQFF.

The V call is TRBV7-9, the J call TRBJ2-7; possible D gene TRBD1, 6 bases. CDR3 size: 16 residues. V was clipped by 5 bases and J by 0 bases, with 17 bases between them. The germline V gene encodes CDR1 SEHNR and CDR2 FQNEAQ (reference sequence). Here the CDR3 DNA reads TGTGCCAGCAGCCTCCCGGGGACACGGAGCTCCTACGAGCAGTACTTC. This sequence encodes CASSLPGTRSSYEQYF. Drawing the rest from reference TRBV7-9 and TRBJ2-7, the complete variable domain is DTGVSQNPRHKITKRGQNVTFRCDPISEHNRLYWYRQTLGQGPEFLTYFQNEAQLEKSRLLSDRFSAERPKGSFSTLEIQRTEQGDSAMYLCASSLPGTRSSYEQYFGPGTRLTVT.

This rearrangement joins TRBV6-1 to TRBJ2-7, with TRBD2 matching over 13 bases. V lost 5 bases and J lost 4; bases outside the gene matches: 5. The germline CDR1 and CDR2 sequences are MNHNS and SASEGT. This CDR3 is 15 amino acids long. CDR3 sequence (DNA): TGTGCCAGCAGTCTCGGACTAGCGGGAGTTTACGAGCAGTACTTC. As protein: CASSLGLAGVYEQYF.

The V gene is TRBV9, the J gene TRBJ2-1; D tentatively reads TRBD1 or TRBD2 (6 bases each). V was cut by 0 bases and J by 8 bases, with 12 bases left in between. The CDR3 runs to 14 residues. The V gene's germline CDR1 is SGDLS and CDR2 YYNGEE. The CDR3 loop reads CASSVVGGGHEQFF. CDR3 coding DNA: TGTGCCAGCAGCGTAGTAGGGGGAGGTCATGAGCAGTTCTTC.

CDR3: CASSLTAGATYEQYF. The CDR3 DNA sequence: TGTGCCAGCAGCTTAACAGCGGGAGCCACCTACGAGCAGTACTTC. The chain is built from TRBV7-9 and TRBJ2-7, with TRBD2 identical over 8 bases. The length of the CDR3 is 15 residues. V lost 2 bases to trimming and J lost 2 bases; unmatched junction nucleotides: 5. Germline V gene data show CDR1 as SEHNR and CDR2 as FQNEAQ (reference sequence).

This clone is a singleton in its sample. This chain joins TRBV19 and TRBJ2-3; D is ambiguous. Germline V gives CDR1 LNHDA, CDR2 SQIVND (reference sequence). CDR3 length: 18 amino acids. Trimming stripped 1 base from V and 0 bases from J, with 17 bases between. The CDR3 region is CASSIADVRRYSTDTQYF. In nucleotides, the CDR3 is TGTGCCAGTAGTATAGCAGACGTTCGGAGATACAGCACAGATACGCAGTATTTT. Using reference TRBV19 and TRBJ2-3 for the parts outside the CDR3, the full variable domain is DGGITQSPKYLFRKEGQNVTLSCEQNLNHDAMYWYRQDPGQGLRLIYYSQIVNDFQKGDIAEGYSVSREKKESFPLTVTSAQKNPTAFYLCASSIADVRRYSTDTQYFGPGTRLTVL.

This clone has only one observation. The V and J genes are TRBV7-6 and TRBJ2-7; 9 nucleotides agree with TRBD2. The V segment lost 1 base and the J segment 4 bases; nucleotides outside the gene matches: 2. Germline V CDR1 and CDR2: SGHVS, FNYEAQ. The CDR3 extends over 14 amino acids. CDR3 protein: CASSLETSGYEQYF. The DNA of the CDR3 is TGTGCCAGCAGCTTAGAGACTAGCGGATACGAGCAGTACTTC.

The chain is built from TRBV5-8 and TRBJ2-5, with 12 bases matching TRBD2. With V trimmed by 2 bases and J by 5 bases, 4 bases remained unmatched. Looked up from germline, CDR1 is SGHTS and CDR2 is YDEGEE. CDR3 size: 15 residues. CDR3 region: CASSFGLAGRETQYF. The CDR3 region has the DNA TGTGCCAGCAGCTTCGGACTAGCGGGAAGGGAGACCCAGTACTTC. The full variable domain, its missing parts supplied by reference TRBV5-8 and TRBJ2-5, is EAGVTQSPTHLIKTRGQQATLRCSPISGHTSVYWYQQALGLGLQFLLWYDEGEERNRGNFPPRFSGRQFPNYSSELNVNALELEDSALYLCASSFGLAGRETQYFGPGTRLLVL.

The V and J genes are TRBV29-1 and TRBJ1-2; D gene ambiguous. From germline, CDR1 is SQVTM and CDR2 ANQGSEA. Between the trimmed V and J ends, which lost 7 bases and 1 base, there was a span of 10 bases. The length of the CDR3 is 12 residues. CDR3 nucleotide sequence: TGCAGCGCCGCAGAAGATAACTATGGCTACACCTTC. It specifies CSAAEDNYGYTF.

The chain is built from TRBV29-1 and TRBJ2-3, with 11 nucleotides matching TRBD2. Germline V gene data show CDR1 as SQVTM and CDR2 as ANQGSEA. Trimming cost V 7 bases and J 2 bases; bases outside gene matches: 8. This CDR3 region has 15 residues. CDR3 DNA: TGCAGCGCTCTGACTAGCGGGATCCACACAGATACGCAGTATTTT. Its protein product is CSALTSGIHTDTQYF.

The chain has TRBV29-1 and TRBJ2-3, with D possibly matching TRBD1 (5 bases). Germline V gene lookup returns CDR1 SQVTM and CDR2 ANQGSEA. The germline V and J ends were trimmed by 2 bases and 1 base, with 25 bases remaining between them. CDR3 length: 19 residues. The DNA for the CDR3 is TGCAGCGTTGAATGGGGCCTGAAGGACACCTACGGAGGCACAGATACGCAGTATTTT. Its protein is CSVEWGLKDTYGGTDTQYF.

The J gene is TRBJ2-7, the V gene TRBV12-5; no clear D. Trimming removed 5 bases from V and 2 bases from J, with 13 bases in between. Germline lookup yields CDR1 LGHNT and CDR2 FRNRAP. This CDR3 has 14 residues. The CDR3: CASGTSDVPYEQYF. The DNA of the CDR3 is TGTGCTAGTGGTACTTCCGATGTGCCCTACGAGCAGTACTTC.

This chain joins TRBV28 and TRBJ1-5; TRBD1 matches 9 bases. Germline V gene lookup returns CDR1 MDHEN and CDR2 SYDVKM. There are 15 residues in the CDR3. Unmatched junction bases numbered 10, after V lost 5 bases and J lost 8 bases. In DNA form, the CDR3 reads TGTGCCAGCAGTCCAAAAGGACAGGGGATAAAGCCCCAGCATTTT. Its protein is CASSPKGQGIKPQHF.